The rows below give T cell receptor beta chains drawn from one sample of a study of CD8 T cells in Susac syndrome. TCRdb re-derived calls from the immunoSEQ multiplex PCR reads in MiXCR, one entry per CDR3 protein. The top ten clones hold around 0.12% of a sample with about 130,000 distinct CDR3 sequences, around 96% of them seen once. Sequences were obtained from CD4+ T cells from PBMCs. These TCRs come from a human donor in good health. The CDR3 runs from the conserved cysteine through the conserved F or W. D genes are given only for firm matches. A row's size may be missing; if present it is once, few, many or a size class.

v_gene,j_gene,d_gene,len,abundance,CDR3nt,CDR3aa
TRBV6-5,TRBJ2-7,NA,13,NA,TGTGCCAGCAGTTCACTGAAGGGGTACGAGCAGTACTTC,CASSSLKGYEQYF
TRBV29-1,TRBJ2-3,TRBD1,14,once,TGCAGCGGTCGGACAGGCGGACGCACAGATACGCAGTATTTT,CSGRTGGRTDTQYF
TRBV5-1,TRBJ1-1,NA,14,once,TGCGCCAGCAGCTCGTCAGGGTTGCCCACTGAAGCTTTCTTT,CASSSSGLPTEAFF
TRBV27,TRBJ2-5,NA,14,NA,TGTGCCAGCAGTTTGGGACCCGCTCGAGGGACCCAGTACTTC,CASSLGPARGTQYF
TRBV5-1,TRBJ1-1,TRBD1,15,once,TGCGCCAGCATCCGGGACAGGGGGCATATCACTGAAGCTTTCTTT,CASIRDRGHITEAFF
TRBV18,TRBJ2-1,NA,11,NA,TGTGCCAGCGGACGAAATAATGAGCAGTTCTTC,CASGRNNEQFF
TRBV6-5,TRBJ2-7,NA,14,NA,TGTGCCAGCAGTTGGGGGGGCAGTTCCTACGAGCAGTACTTC,CASSWGGSSYEQYF
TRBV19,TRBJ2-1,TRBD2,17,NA,TGTGCCAGTAGTCCCTCCGGGACTAGCGGCTCCTACAATGAGCAGTTCTTC,CASSPSGTSGSYNEQFF
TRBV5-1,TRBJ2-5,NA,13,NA,TGCGCCAGCAGCTTGTACGGGCAAGAGACCCAGTACTTC,CASSLYGQETQYF
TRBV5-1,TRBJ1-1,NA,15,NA,TGCGCCAGCGGTGATATGGGGGGCAGGAACACTGAAGCTTTCTTT,CASGDMGGRNTEAFF
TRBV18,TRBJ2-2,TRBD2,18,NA,TGTGCCAGCTCACCTCGACTACTAGCGGGAGGCAACACCGGGGAGCTGTTTTTT,CASSPRLLAGGNTGELFF
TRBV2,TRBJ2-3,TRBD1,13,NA,TGTGCCAGCAGGCGGGACAGGACAGATACGCAGTATTTT,CASRRDRTDTQYF
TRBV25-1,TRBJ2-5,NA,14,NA,TGTGCCAGCAGTGCCTGGACTAACCAAGAGACCCAGTACTTC,CASSAWTNQETQYF
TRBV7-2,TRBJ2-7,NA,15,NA,TGTGCCAGCAGCCCCCAGCGGGCGAGCTCCTACGAGCAGTACTTC,CASSPQRASSYEQYF
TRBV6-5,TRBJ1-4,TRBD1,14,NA,TGTGCCAGCAAGACAGGGAGCGCTAATGAAAAACTGTTTTTT,CASKTGSANEKLFF
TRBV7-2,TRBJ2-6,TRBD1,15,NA,TGTGCCAGCAGCCCTCGGGACAGGTTAACCAACGTCCTGACTTTC,CASSPRDRLTNVLTF
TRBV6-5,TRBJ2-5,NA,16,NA,TGTGCCAGCAGTTACTCCGGGGACCGATCTGGGGAGACCCAGTACTTC,CASSYSGDRSGETQYF
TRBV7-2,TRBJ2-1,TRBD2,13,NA,TGTGCCAGCAGCTCCCGGGGGGACAATGAGCAGTTCTTC,CASSSRGDNEQFF
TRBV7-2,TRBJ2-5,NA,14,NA,TGTGCCAGCAGCTTGGGACCAACACGGGAGACCCAGTACTTC,CASSLGPTRETQYF
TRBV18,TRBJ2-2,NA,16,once,TGTGCCAGCTCACCGATTGGGGTTCCGAACACCGGGGAGCTGTTTTTT,CASSPIGVPNTGELFF
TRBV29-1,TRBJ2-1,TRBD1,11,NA,TGCAGCACACAGGGGGCGCGGAATCAGTTCTTC,CSTQGARNQFF
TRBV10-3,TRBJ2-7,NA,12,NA,TGTGCCATCAGCCCAAAGGGGGTCGAGCAGTACTTC,CAISPKGVEQYF
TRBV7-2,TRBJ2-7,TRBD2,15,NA,TGTGCCAGCAGCTTAGTTCCAGCGGGGGGGGGCGAGCAGTACTTC,CASSLVPAGGGEQYF
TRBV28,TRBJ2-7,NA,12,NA,TGTGCCAGCAGAGGGGACCTGAGGGAGCAGTACTTC,CASRGDLREQYF
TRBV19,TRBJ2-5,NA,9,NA,TGTGCCAGTGAAGAGACCCAGTACTTC,CASEETQYF
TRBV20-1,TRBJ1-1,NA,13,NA,TGCAGTGCTAGCTACGGAGTGAACACTGAAGCTTTCTTT,CSASYGVNTEAFF
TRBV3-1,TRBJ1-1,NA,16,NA,TGTGCCAGCACCCCGCAGGTCTACTCCATGAACACTGAAGCTTTCTTT,CASTPQVYSMNTEAFF
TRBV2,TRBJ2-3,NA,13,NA,TGTGCCAGCACCAGGGACGGCACAGATACGCAGTATTTT,CASTRDGTDTQYF
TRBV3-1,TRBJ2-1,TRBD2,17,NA,TGTGCCAGCAGCCAAGATTCTAGCGGGAGTATTTACAATGAGCAGTTCTTC,CASSQDSSGSIYNEQFF
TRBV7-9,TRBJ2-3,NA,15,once,TGTGCCAGCAGCTCCGCCGGGGTTTTTGGAGATACGCAGTATTTT,CASSSAGVFGDTQYF
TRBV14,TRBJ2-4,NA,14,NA,TGTGCCAGCAGCCATCGAGGGGGAGGGAACATTCAGTACTTC,CASSHRGGGNIQYF
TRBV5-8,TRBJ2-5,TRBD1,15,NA,TGTGCCAGCAGCTCGGGACAGAAGGTACAAGAGACCCAGTACTTC,CASSSGQKVQETQYF
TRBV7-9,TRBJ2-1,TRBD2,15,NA,TGTGCCAGCAGCCGACTAGCGGGAGTTGGGAATGAGCAGTTCTTC,CASSRLAGVGNEQFF